This T cell receptor beta chain was sequenced during a study of blood T cell repertoires in COVID-19. Only in-frame clones appear in the TCRdb table, and some are missing; sequencing was by immunoSEQ multiplex PCR. Of 150,000 to 200,000 clones listed, around 84% were seen once; the top ten hold around 13%. Trimming shortened V by 2 bases and J by 5 bases, and 18 bases separated the two germline ends. The CDR3 has 16 amino acids. The germline V gene has CDR1 MGHDK and CDR2 SYGVNS. The sequence was collected from a woman aged 70-85 years with COVID-19, enrolled during active disease. V gene TRBV25-1 combines with J gene TRBJ1-2; a weak D match, TRBD1 (6 bases). The sequenced sample consisted of peripheral blood. The CDR3 DNA is TGTGCCAGCAGTGAAATTGGGACAAAGGCCGGGTATGGCTACACCTTC. This codes for CASSEIGTKAGYGYTF.